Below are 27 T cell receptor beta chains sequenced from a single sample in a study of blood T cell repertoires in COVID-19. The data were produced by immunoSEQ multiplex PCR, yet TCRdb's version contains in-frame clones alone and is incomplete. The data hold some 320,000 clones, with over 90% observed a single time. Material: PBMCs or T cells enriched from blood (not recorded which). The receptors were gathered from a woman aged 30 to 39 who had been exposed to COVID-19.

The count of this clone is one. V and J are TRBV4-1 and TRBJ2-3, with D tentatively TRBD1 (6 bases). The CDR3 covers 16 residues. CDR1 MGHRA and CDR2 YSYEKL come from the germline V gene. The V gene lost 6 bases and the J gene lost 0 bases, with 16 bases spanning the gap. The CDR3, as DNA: TGCGCCAGCAGGGCGGGTAGGGGGTCTAGCACAGATACGCAGTATTTT. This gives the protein CASRAGRGSSTDTQYF.

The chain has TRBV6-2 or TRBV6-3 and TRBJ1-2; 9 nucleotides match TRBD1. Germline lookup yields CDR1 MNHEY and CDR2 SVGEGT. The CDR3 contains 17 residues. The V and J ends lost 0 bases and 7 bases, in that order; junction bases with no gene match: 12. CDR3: CASSYSLPGTGFRGYTF. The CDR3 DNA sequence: TGTGCCAGCAGTTACTCCCTCCCGGGGACAGGGTTCCGTGGCTACACCTTC.

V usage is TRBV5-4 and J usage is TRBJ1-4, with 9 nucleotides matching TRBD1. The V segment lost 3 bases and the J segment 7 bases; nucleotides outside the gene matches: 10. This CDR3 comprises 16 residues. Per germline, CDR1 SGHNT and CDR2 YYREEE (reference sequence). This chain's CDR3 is CASSSLMGTGTEKLFF. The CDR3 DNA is TGTGCCAGCAGCTCCTTAATGGGGACAGGGACTGAAAAACTGTTTTTT.

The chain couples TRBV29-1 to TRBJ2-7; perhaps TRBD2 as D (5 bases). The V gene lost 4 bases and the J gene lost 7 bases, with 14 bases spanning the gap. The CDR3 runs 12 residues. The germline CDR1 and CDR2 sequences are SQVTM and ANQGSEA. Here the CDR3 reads CSVAAIRGEQYF. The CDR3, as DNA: TGCAGCGTTGCCGCTATACGGGGTGAGCAGTACTTC.

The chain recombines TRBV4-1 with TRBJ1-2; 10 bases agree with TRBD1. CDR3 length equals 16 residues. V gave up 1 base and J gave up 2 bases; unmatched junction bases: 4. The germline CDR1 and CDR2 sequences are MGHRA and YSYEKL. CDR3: CASSQGQGAGNYGYTF. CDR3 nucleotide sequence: TGCGCCAGCAGCCAAGGACAGGGGGCGGGAAACTATGGCTACACCTTC.

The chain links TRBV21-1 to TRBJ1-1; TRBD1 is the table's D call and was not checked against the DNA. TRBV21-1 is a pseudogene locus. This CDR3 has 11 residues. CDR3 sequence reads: CASSNIRGAFF. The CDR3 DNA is TGTGCCAGCAGCAATATAAGGGGAGCTTTCTTT.

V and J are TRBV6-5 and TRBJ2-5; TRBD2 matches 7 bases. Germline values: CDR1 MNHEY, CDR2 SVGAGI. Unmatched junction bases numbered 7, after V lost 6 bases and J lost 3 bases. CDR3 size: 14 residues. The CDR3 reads CASSLNGGKETQYF. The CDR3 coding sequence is TGTGCCAGCAGCCTCAACGGGGGGAAAGAGACCCAGTACTTC.

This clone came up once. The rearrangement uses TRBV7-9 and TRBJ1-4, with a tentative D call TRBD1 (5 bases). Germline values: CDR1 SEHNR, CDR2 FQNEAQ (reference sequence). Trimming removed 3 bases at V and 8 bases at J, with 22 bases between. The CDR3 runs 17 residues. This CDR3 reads CASSLGEGYSYSEKLFF. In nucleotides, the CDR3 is TGTGCCAGCAGCTTGGGGGAGGGGTACTCCTATTCGGAAAAACTGTTTTTT.

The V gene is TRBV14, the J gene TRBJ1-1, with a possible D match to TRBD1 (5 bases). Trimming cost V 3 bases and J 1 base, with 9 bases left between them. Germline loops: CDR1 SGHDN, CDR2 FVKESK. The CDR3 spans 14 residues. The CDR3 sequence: CASSHPTGNTEAFF. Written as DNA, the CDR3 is TGTGCCAGCAGCCATCCTACAGGGAACACTGAAGCTTTCTTT. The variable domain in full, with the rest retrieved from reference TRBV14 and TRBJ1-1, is EAGVTQFPSHSVIEKGQTVTLRCDPISGHDNLYWYRRVMGKEIKFLLHFVKESKQDESGMPNNRFLAERTGGTYSTLKVQPAELEDSGVYFCASSHPTGNTEAFFGQGTRLTVV.

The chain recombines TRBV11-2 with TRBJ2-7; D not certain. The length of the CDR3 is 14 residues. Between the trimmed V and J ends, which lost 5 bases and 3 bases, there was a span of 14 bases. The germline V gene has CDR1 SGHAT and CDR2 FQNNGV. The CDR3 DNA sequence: TGTGCCAGCAGCCCCAGACAAGGTATCTACGAGCAGTACTTC. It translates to CASSPRQGIYEQYF.

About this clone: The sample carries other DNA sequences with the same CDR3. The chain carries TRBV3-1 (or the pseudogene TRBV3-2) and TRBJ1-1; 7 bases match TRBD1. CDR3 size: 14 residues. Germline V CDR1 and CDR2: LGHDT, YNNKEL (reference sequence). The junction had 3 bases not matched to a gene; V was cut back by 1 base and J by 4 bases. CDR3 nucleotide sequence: TGTGCCAGCAGCCAAGTAGGGGGCAGCACTGAAGCTTTCTTT. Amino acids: CASSQVGGSTEAFF.

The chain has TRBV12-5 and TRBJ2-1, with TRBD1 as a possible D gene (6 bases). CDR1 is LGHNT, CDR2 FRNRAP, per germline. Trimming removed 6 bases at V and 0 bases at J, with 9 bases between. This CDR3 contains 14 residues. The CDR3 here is CASGGDNSYNEQFF. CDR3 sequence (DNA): TGTGCTAGTGGGGGGGACAACTCCTACAATGAGCAGTTCTTC.

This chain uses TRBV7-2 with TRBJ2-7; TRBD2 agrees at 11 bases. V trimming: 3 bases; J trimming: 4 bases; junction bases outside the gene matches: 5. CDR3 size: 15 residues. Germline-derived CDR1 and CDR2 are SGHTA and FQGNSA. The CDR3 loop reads CASSFSGGAEYEQYF. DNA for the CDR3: TGTGCCAGCAGCTTTAGCGGGGGGGCGGAATACGAGCAGTACTTC. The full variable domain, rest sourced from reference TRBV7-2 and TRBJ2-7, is GAGVSQSPSNKVTEKGKDVELRCDPISGHTALYWYRQSLGQGLEFLIYFQGNSAPDKSGLPSDRFSAERTGGSVSTLTIQRTQQEDSAVYLCASSFSGGAEYEQYFGPGTRLTVT.

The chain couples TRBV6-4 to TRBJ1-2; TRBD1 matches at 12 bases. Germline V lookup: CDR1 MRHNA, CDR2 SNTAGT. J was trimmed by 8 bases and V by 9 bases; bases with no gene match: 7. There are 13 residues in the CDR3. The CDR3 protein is CASSSGTGGGYTF. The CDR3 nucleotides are TGTGCCAGTTCTTCCGGGACAGGGGGCGGCTACACCTTC.

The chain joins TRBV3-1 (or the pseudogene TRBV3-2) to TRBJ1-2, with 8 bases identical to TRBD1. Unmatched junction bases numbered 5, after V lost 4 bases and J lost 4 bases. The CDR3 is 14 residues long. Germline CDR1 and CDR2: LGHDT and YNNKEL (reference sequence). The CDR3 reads CASSPWTGTYGYTF. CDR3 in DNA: TGTGCCAGCAGCCCATGGACAGGGACCTATGGCTACACCTTC.

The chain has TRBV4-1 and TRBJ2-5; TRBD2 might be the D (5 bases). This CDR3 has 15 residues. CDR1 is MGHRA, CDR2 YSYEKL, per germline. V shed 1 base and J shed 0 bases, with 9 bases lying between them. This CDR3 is CASSQAWGDQETQYF. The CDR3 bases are TGCGCCAGCAGCCAAGCATGGGGAGACCAAGAGACCCAGTACTTC.

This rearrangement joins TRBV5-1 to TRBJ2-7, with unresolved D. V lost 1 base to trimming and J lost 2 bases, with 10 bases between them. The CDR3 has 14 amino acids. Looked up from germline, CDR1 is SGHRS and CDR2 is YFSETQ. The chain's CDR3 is CASSLSIATYEQYF. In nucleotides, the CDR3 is TGCGCCAGCAGCTTGAGCATAGCAACCTACGAGCAGTACTTC.

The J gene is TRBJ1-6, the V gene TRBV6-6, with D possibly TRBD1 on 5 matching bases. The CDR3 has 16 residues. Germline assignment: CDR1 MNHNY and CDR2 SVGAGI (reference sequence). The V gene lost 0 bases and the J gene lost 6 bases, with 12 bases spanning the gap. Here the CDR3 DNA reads TGTGCCAGCAGTTACTCGGGGGGAGTTAGTAATTCACCCCTCCACTTT. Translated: CASSYSGGVSNSPLHF.

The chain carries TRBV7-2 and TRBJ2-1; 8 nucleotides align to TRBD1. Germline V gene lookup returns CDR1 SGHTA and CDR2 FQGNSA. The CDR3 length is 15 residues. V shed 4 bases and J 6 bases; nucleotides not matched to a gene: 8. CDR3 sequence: CASSWTGTPVNEQFF. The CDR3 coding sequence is TGTGCCAGCAGCTGGACAGGGACCCCTGTCAATGAGCAGTTCTTC.

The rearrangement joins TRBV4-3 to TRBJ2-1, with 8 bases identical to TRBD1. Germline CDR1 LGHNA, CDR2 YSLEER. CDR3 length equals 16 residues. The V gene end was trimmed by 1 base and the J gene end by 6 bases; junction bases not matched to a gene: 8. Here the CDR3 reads CASSQVGTGGFNEQFF. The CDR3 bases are TGCGCCAGCAGCCAAGTAGGAACAGGGGGTTTCAATGAGCAGTTCTTC.

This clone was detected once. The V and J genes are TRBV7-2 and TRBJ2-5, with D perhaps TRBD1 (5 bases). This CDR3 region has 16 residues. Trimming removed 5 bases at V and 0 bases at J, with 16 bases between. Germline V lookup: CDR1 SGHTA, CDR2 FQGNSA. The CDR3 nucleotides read TGTGCCAGCAGCCCAAAGGAGACAGTTTACCAAGAGACCCAGTACTTC. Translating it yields CASSPKETVYQETQYF.

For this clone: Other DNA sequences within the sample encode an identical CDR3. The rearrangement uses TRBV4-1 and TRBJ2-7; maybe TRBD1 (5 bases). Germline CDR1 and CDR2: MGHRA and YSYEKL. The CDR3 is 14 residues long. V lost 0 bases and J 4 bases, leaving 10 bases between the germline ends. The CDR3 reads CASSQDTGSYEQYF. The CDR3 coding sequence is TGCGCCAGCAGCCAAGATACAGGTTCGTACGAGCAGTACTTC.

The CDR3 nucleotides read TGCGCCAGCAGCTTAAACCCTCGACAGATCACTGAAGCTTTCTTT. Encoded protein: CASSLNPRQITEAFF. The gene calls are TRBV5-1 and TRBJ1-1; D is possibly TRBD1 (5 bases). Per germline, CDR1 SGHRS and CDR2 YFSETQ. Trimming removed 2 bases from V and 4 bases from J, with 15 bases in between. This CDR3 is 15 amino acids long.

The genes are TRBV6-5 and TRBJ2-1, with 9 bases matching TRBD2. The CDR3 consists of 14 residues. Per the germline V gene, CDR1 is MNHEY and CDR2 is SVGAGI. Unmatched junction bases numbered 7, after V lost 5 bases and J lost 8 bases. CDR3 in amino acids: CASSPGLAGHEQFF. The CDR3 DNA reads TGTGCCAGCAGTCCGGGACTAGCTGGCCATGAGCAGTTCTTC.

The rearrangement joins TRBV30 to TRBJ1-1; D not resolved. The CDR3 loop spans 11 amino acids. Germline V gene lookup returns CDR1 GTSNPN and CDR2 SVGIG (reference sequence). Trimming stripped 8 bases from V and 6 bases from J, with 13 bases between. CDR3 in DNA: TGTGCCCGACACCGGGGAGCTGAAGCTTTCTTT. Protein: CARHRGAEAFF.

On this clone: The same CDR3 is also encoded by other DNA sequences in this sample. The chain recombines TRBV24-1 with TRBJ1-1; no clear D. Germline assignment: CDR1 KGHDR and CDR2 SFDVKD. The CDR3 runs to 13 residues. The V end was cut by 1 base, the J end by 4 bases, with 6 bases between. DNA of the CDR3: TGTGCCACCAGTGATTTACGGGGCACTGAAGCTTTCTTT. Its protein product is CATSDLRGTEAFF.

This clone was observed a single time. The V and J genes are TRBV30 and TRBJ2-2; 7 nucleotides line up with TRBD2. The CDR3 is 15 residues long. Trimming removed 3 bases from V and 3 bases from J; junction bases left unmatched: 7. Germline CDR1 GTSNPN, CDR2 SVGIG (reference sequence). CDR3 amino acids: CAWRPGLRDTGELFF. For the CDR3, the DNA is TGTGCCTGGAGACCGGGACTAAGAGACACCGGGGAGCTGTTTTTT.